This T cell receptor beta chain was retrieved from a study of OX40 agonist ivuxolimab in advanced cancers. On the study more broadly: Participants, approximately 80% male, averaged roughly 59 years of age, ranging from about 23 to 85.

In regard to this clone: One junction end does not reproduce the germline sequence, and a read error may be involved.

CDR1 and CDR2 from the germline V gene are SNHLY and FYNNEI. The CDR3 length is 13 residues. Autoimmune disease history or systemic immunosuppression disqualified patients. Profiling relied on immunoSEQ multiplex PCR, and the TCRdb table lists in-frame clones only, not all of them. The sample includes about 38,000 clones, about 80% seen only once; the top ten take about 8.8%. Source: CD4+ or CD8+ T cells sorted from blood, taken in a trial of the OX40 agonist ivuxolimab. This sequence joins TRBV2 and TRBJ2-7; 9 nucleotides align to TRBD1. The source is an adult with an advanced solid tumor such as melanoma, head and neck, liver or kidney cancer. The CDR3 DNA reads TGTGCCAGCAGCGGCTTGGGACAGGGCCCTCCTGGCTTC. Its protein is CASSGLGQGPPGF.